This TCR beta chain was sequenced during a study of T cell repertoires in cytomegalovirus infection. Study in general: Public TCR beta signatures marked donors with CMV infection and the matching HLA.

The germline V and J ends were trimmed by 6 bases and 7 bases, with 12 bases remaining between them. The CDR3 loop spans 13 amino acids. In TCRdb, the reads were re-called with MiXCR into one record per CDR3 protein. The sample holds approximately 70,000 distinct CDR3 sequences, 20% to 25% seen once. General study results and limits: Based on cumulative public TCR beta family frequency, carriers of CMV plus the relevant HLA were identified.

This clonotype was seen a few times. Its antigen is currently unknown. The receptor was derived from a human donor in good health (CMV status not recorded). Some clones in this sample may be carry-over from other donors' samples. This specimen consisted of CD8+ T cells from cultured PBMCs, obtained from culture after CMV antigen stimulation. V usage is TRBV12-3 or TRBV12-4 and J usage is TRBJ1-4; unclear D gene. The CDR3 region is CASSRHGGEKLFF. The CDR3 DNA reads as TGTGCCAGCAGCCGGCATGGTGGTGAAAAACTGTTTTTT.